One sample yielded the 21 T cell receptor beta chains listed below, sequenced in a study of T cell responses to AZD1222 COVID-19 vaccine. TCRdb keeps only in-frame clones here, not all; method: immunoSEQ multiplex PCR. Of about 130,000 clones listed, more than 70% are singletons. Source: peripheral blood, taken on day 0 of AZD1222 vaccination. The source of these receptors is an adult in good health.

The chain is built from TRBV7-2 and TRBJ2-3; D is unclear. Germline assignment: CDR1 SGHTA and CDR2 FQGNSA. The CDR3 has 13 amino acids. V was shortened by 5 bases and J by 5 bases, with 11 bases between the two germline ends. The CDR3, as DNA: TGTGCCAGCAGCACCGAGTCCATAGATACGCAGTATTTT. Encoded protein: CASSTESIDTQYF.

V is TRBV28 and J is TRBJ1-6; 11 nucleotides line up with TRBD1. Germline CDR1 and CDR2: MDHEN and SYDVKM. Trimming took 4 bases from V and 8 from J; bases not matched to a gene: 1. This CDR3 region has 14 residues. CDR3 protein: CASSSGQGDSPLHF. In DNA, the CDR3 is TGTGCCAGCAGTTCGGGACAGGGGGATTCACCCCTCCACTTT.

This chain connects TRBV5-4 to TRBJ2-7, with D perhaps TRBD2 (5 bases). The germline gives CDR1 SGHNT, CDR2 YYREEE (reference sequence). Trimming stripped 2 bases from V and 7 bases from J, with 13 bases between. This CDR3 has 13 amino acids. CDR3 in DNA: TGTGCCAGCAGCTTTTCGGGGAGTGGGGAGCAGTACTTC. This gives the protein CASSFSGSGEQYF. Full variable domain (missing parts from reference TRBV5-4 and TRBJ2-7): ETGVTQSPTHLIKTRGQQVTLRCSSQSGHNTVSWYQQALGQGPQFIFQYYREEENGRGNFPPRFSGLQFPNYSSELNVNALELDDSALYLCASSFSGSGEQYFGPGTRLTVT.

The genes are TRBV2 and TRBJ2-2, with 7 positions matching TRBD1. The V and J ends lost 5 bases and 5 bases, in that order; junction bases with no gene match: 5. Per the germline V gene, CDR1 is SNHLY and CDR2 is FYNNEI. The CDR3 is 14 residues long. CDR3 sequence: CASSTGVGTGELFF. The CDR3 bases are TGTGCCAGCAGTACAGGGGTGGGGACCGGGGAGCTGTTTTTT.

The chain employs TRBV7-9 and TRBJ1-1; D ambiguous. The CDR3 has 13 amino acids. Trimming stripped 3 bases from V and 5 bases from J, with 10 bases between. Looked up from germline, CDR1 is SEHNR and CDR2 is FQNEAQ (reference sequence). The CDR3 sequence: CASSFGVGTEAFF. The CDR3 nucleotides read TGTGCCAGCAGCTTCGGGGTTGGGACTGAAGCTTTCTTT. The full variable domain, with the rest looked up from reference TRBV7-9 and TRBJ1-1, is DTGVSQNPRHKITKRGQNVTFRCDPISEHNRLYWYRQTLGQGPEFLTYFQNEAQLEKSRLLSDRFSAERPKGSFSTLEIQRTEQGDSAMYLCASSFGVGTEAFFGQGTRLTVV.

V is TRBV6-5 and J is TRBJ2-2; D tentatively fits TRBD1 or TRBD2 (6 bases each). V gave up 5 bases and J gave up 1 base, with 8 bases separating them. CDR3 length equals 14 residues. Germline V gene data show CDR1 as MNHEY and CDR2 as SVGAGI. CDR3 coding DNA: TGTGCCAGCAGTAGGGGGGAGAACACCGGGGAGCTGTTTTTT. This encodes CASSRGENTGELFF.

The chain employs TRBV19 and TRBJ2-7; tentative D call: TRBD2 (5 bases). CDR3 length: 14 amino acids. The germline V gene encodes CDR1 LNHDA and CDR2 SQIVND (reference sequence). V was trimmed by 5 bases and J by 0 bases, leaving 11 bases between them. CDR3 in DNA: TGTGCCAGTAGTCGGGGTGGGATCTCCTACGAGCAGTACTTC. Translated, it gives CASSRGGISYEQYF.

CDR3 sequence: CATSDTGLYGYTF. The CDR3 nucleotides read TGTGCCACCAGTGATACGGGGCTCTATGGCTACACCTTC. V and J are TRBV24-1 and TRBJ1-2, with D possibly being TRBD1 (5 bases). The germline V gene encodes CDR1 KGHDR and CDR2 SFDVKD. CDR3 length: 13 amino acids. Trimming pared 3 bases from V and 4 bases from J, leaving 8 bases between.

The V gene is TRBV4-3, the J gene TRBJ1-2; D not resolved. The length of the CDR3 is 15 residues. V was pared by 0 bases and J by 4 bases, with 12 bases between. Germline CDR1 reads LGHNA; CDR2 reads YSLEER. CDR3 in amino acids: CASSQDLSVTYGYTF. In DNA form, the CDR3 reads TGCGCCAGCAGCCAAGATTTATCGGTTACCTATGGCTACACCTTC.

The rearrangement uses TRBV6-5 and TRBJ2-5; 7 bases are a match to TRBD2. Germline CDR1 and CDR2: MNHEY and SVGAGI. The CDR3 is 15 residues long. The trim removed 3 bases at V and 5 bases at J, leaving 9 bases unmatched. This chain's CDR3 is CASSYSVGGLETQYF. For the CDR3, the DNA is TGTGCCAGCAGTTATTCCGTCGGGGGGTTGGAGACCCAGTACTTC.

The CDR3 region has the DNA TGTGCCAGCAGCTTAAAGGGTGGCGGGGTCGAGCAGTACTTC. This encodes CASSLKGGGVEQYF. J is TRBJ2-7 and V is TRBV7-3, with a possible D match to TRBD2 (6 bases). Germline V gene lookup returns CDR1 SGHTA and CDR2 FQGTGA. The CDR3 totals 14 residues. V was trimmed by 1 base and J by 6 bases, leaving 13 bases between them.

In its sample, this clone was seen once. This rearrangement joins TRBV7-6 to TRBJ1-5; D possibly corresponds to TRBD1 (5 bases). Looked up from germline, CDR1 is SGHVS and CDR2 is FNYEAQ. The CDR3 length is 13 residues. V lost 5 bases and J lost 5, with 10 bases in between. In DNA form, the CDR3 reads TGTGCCAGCAGCCCTATAGGGGATCAGCCCCAGCATTTT. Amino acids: CASSPIGDQPQHF.

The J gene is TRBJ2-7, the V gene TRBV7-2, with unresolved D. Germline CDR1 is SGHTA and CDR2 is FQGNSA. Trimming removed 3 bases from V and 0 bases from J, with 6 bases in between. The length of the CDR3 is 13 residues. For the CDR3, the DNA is TGTGCCAGCAGCTTGATCGGCTCCTACGAGCAGTACTTC. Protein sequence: CASSLIGSYEQYF. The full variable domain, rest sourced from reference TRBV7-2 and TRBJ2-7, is GAGVSQSPSNKVTEKGKDVELRCDPISGHTALYWYRQSLGQGLEFLIYFQGNSAPDKSGLPSDRFSAERTGGSVSTLTIQRTQQEDSAVYLCASSLIGSYEQYFGPGTRLTVT.

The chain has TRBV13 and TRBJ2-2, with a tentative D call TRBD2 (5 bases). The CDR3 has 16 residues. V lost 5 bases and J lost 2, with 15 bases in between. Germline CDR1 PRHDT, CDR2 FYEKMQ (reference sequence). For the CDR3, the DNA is TGTGCCAGCAGCGCCCCCGGGATAGGAAACACCGGGGAGCTGTTTTTT. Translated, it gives CASSAPGIGNTGELFF.

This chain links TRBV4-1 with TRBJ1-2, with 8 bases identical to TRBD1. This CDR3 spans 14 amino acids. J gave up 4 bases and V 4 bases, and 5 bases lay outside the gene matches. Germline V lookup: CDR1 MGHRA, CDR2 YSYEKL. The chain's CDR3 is CASSPTGEAYGYTF. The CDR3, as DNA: TGCGCCAGCAGCCCGACAGGGGAGGCCTATGGCTACACCTTC.

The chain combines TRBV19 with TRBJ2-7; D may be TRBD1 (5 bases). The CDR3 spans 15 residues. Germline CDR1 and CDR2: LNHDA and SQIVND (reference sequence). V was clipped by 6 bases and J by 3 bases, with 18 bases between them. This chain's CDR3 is CASSNSLGVDYEQYF. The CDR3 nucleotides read TGTGCCAGTAGCAACTCTTTAGGGGTGGACTACGAGCAGTACTTC.

The CDR3 DNA reads as TGTGCCAGCAGCTCCTCCAGGGGGGATACGCAGTATTTT. It is translated as CASSSSRGDTQYF. The gene calls are TRBV7-3 and TRBJ2-3; TRBD1 agrees at 7 bases. The germline CDR1 and CDR2 sequences are SGHTA and FQGTGA. The V segment lost 4 bases and the J segment 6 bases; nucleotides outside the gene matches: 4. The CDR3 totals 13 residues. Full variable domain (outside the CDR3, taken from reference TRBV7-3 and TRBJ2-3): GAGVSQTPSNKVTEKGKYVELRCDPISGHTALYWYRQSLGQGPEFLIYFQGTGAADDSGLPNDRFFAVRPEGSVSTLKIQRTERGDSAVYLCASSSSRGDTQYFGPGTRLTVL.

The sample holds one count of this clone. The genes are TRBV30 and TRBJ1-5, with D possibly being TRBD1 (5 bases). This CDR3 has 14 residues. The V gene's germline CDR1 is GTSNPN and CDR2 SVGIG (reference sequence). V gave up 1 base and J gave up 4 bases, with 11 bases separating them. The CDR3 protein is CAWSGGVRNQPQHF. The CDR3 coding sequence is TGTGCCTGGAGTGGGGGGGTTCGAAATCAGCCCCAGCATTTT. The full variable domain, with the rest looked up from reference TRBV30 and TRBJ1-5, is SQTIHQWPATLVQPVGSPLSLECTVEGTSNPNLYWYRQAAGRGLQLLFYSVGIGQISSEVPQNLSASRPQDRQFILSSKKLLLSDSGFYLCAWSGGVRNQPQHFGDGTRLSIL.

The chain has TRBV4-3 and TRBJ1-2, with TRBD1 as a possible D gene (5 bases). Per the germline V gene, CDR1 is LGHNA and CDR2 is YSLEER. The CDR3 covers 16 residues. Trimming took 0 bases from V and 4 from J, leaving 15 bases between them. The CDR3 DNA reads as TGCGCCAGCAGCCAAGATAAAATTGGGGGTATCTATGGCTACACCTTC. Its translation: CASSQDKIGGIYGYTF.

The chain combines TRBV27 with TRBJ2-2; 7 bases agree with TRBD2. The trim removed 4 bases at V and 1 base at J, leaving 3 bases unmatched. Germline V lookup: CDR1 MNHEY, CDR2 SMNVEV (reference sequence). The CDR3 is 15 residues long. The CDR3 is CASSSSGENTGELFF. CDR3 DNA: TGTGCCAGCAGTTCTAGCGGAGAGAACACCGGGGAGCTGTTTTTT.

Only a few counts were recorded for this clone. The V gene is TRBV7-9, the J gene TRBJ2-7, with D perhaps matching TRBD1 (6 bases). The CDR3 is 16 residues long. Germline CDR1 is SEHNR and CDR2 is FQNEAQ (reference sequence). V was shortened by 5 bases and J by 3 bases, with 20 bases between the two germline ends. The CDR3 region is CASSTVTRRGRYEQYF. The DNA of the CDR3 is TGTGCCAGCAGCACTGTGACCCGCAGGGGACGCTACGAGCAGTACTTC.